This T cell receptor (beta chain) was recovered during a study of cytomegalovirus exposure and HLA in healthy donors. Study in general: Some 180 million T cells yielded 100 million or so unique TCR beta sequences in earlier analysis. Study-wide results and limits: Sequences of the TCR beta chain were said to predict the HLA-A and HLA-B alleles of most subjects accurately. Sequencing likely caused a cluster of highly shared sequence variants.

The table lists this clone with a few counts. Its antigen is unidentified. The CDR3 is made up of 16 amino acids. CDR1 LNHNV and CDR2 YYDKDF come from the germline V gene (reference sequence). Trimming pared 1 base from V and 0 bases from J, leaving 10 bases between. The PCR employed 60 Vbeta primers together with 13 Jbeta primers. The protocol was immunoSEQ multiplex PCR, while the TCRdb copy is restricted to in-frame clones and leaves out a portion. The data show around 89,000 clones, 76% seen once. The rearrangement joins TRBV15 to TRBJ1-3; D gene ambiguous. The receptor comes from a man aged 40-49 years in good health and CMV-seronegative. What was sequenced was PBMCs. CDR3: CATSRGPGSSGNTIYF. In DNA form, the CDR3 reads TGTGCCACCAGCAGAGGGCCCGGGAGCTCTGGAAACACCATATATTTT. Combining the CDR3 with reference TRBV15 and TRBJ1-3 gives the whole variable domain DAMVIQNPRYQVTQFGKPVTLSCSQTLNHNVMYWYQQKSSQAPKLLFHYYDKDFNNEADTPDNFQSRRPNTSFCFLDIRSPGLGDTAMYLCATSRGPGSSGNTIYFGEGSWLTVV.